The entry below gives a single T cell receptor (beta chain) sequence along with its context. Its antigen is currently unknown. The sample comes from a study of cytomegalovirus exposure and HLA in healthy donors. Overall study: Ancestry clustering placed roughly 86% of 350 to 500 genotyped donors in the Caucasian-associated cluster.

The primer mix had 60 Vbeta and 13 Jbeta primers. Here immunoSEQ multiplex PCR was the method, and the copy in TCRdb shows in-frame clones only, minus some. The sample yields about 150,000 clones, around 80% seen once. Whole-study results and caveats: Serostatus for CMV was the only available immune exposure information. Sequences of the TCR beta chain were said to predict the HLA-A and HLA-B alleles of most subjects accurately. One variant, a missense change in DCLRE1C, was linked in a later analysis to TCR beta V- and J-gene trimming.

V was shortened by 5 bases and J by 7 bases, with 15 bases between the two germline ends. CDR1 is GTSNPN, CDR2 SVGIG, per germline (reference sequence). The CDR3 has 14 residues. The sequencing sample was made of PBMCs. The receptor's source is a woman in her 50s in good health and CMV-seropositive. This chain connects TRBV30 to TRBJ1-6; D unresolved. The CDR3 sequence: CAWGPGGFNSPLHF. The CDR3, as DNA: TGTGCCTGGGGCCCCGGAGGCTTCAATTCACCCCTCCACTTT.